These 17 T cell receptor beta chains came from one sample sequenced in a study of CD8+CD57+ T cells in acquired aplastic anemia. CDR3 and TCR beta VDJ profiling relied on genomic DNA as the template. In TCRdb, the reads were re-called with MiXCR into one record per CDR3 protein. The sample gives approximately 58,000 distinct CDR3 sequences, roughly 60% of which show up once; 15% to 20% is in the top ten. An expansion of CD8+CD57+ cells by flow cytometry had been shown in patients chosen for sequencing. The sample taken for sequencing was sorted CD4+, CD8+, or CD8+CD57+ T cells (not recorded which) from PBMCs. The receptors were sampled from a human donor with aplastic anemia.

There are many counts of this clonotype. The rearrangement uses TRBV20-1 and TRBJ2-1, with 7 bases that match TRBD2. After removal of 0 bases from V and 3 bases from J, the junction contained 2 bases not matched to a gene. This CDR3 has 14 amino acids. Germline V gives CDR1 DFQATT, CDR2 SNEGSKA (reference sequence). CDR3 sequence: CSAREAGFYNEQFF. The CDR3 DNA follows: TGCAGTGCTAGAGAAGCGGGGTTCTACAATGAGCAGTTCTTC.

In its sample, this clonotype was seen once. The V and J genes are TRBV6-1 and TRBJ1-5; D unclear. The CDR3 length is 14 residues. The V and J ends lost 4 bases and 3 bases respectively, with 10 bases between them. Germline CDR1 and CDR2: MNHNS and SASEGT. In DNA form, the CDR3 reads TGTGCCAGCAGTGCGGGGATTCTCAATCAGCCCCAGCATTTT. It codes for CASSAGILNQPQHF.

This chain links TRBV19 with TRBJ2-1, with TRBD1 as a possible D gene (5 bases). Germline V CDR1 and CDR2: LNHDA, SQIVND (reference sequence). The V end lost 7 bases, the J end lost 0 bases, and 10 bases lay between the germline ends. The CDR3 loop spans 14 amino acids. The DNA for the CDR3 is TGTGCCAGTACCCCAGGGCTCTCCTACAATGAGCAGTTCTTC. It specifies CASTPGLSYNEQFF.

The rearrangement joins TRBV10-3 to TRBJ2-7, with 8 positions matching TRBD2. The germline V gene has CDR1 ENHRY and CDR2 SYGVKD. Trimming cost V 2 bases and J 2 bases; bases outside gene matches: 8. The CDR3 covers 16 residues. CDR3 DNA: TGTGCCATCAGTGAGCCAACCCGGGGGGGCACCTACGAGCAGTACTTC. Amino acid sequence: CAISEPTRGGTYEQYF.

The rearrangement links TRBV10-3 to TRBJ2-5, with TRBD1 identical over 7 bases. This CDR3 spans 13 amino acids. The germline V gene has CDR1 ENHRY and CDR2 SYGVKD. The V gene end was trimmed by 5 bases and the J gene end by 5 bases; junction bases not matched to a gene: 5. For the CDR3, the DNA is TGTGCCATCAGTATCGACAGGGTGGAGACCCAGTACTTC. Its translation is CAISIDRVETQYF.

This chain connects TRBV11-1 to TRBJ2-7, with TRBD2 identical over 12 bases. From germline, CDR1 is SGHAT and CDR2 FQDESV (reference sequence). The CDR3 length is 17 residues. Trimming took 6 bases from V and 3 from J; bases not matched to a gene: 12. The CDR3 region is CASSPRLAGALGYEQYF. Written as DNA, the CDR3 is TGTGCCAGCAGTCCACGACTAGCGGGAGCTCTGGGCTACGAGCAGTACTTC.

CDR3 residues: CASNGADQETQYF. The CDR3 DNA sequence: TGTGCCAGCAACGGGGCTGACCAAGAGACCCAGTACTTC. The chain links TRBV25-1 to TRBJ2-1; TRBD1 or TRBD2 may be the D gene (5 bases each). The end of the DNA aligns better with TRBJ2-5, so the J call may be wrong. The CDR3 runs to 13 residues. Germline CDR1 is MGHDK and CDR2 is SYGVNS.

This clonotype has ten or more counts. The chain is built from TRBV7-2 and TRBJ2-1, with D perhaps TRBD2 (7 bases). Germline CDR1 and CDR2: SGHTA and FQGNSA. V lost 3 bases and J lost 9, with 18 bases in between. There are 15 residues in the CDR3. In nucleotides, the CDR3 is TGTGCCAGCAGCTTTCATGGGGGGGGCACCCGTGAGCAGTTCTTC. The encoded protein is CASSFHGGGTREQFF.

The rearrangement joins TRBV20-1 to TRBJ1-2, with TRBD1 identical over 8 bases. CDR3 length: 13 residues. Germline values: CDR1 DFQATT, CDR2 SNEGSKA (reference sequence). V lost 2 bases, J lost 4 bases, and 3 bases stayed unmatched. The chain's CDR3 is CSARQGAGYGYTF. The CDR3 region has the DNA TGCAGTGCTAGACAGGGGGCGGGCTATGGCTACACCTTC.

The V call is TRBV29-1, the J call TRBJ2-7; TRBD1 agrees at 11 bases. CDR1 is SQVTM, CDR2 ANQGSEA, per germline. The CDR3 length is 12 residues. V trimming: 7 bases; J trimming: 7 bases; junction bases outside the gene matches: 6. DNA for the CDR3: TGCAGCGCAGGACAGGGGGCGGTTGAGCAGTACTTC. This encodes CSAGQGAVEQYF.

The chain has TRBV24-1 and TRBJ2-2; D perhaps matches TRBD1 (6 bases). Trimming cost V 1 base and J 6 bases, with 14 bases left between them. The CDR3 is 16 residues long. The V gene's germline CDR1 is KGHDR and CDR2 SFDVKD. The CDR3 DNA follows: TGTGCCACCAGTGATTTTCTACAGGGAAGGGCCGGGGAGCTGTTTTTT. Its protein product is CATSDFLQGRAGELFF.

The V and J genes are TRBV2 and TRBJ1-5; TRBD1 agrees at 8 bases. Germline CDR1 SNHLY, CDR2 FYNNEI. The CDR3 length is 14 residues. J was trimmed by 5 bases and V by 2 bases; bases with no gene match: 2. The CDR3 DNA is TGTGCCAGCAGTGAACAGGGGGCCTATCAGCCCCAGCATTTT. Its protein product is CASSEQGAYQPQHF.

This clonotype was observed many times. This chain uses TRBV29-1 with TRBJ2-5, with D maybe TRBD2 (6 bases). The V gene lost 6 bases and the J gene lost 2 bases, with 10 bases spanning the gap. This CDR3 is built from 12 residues. CDR1 SQVTM and CDR2 ANQGSEA come from the germline V gene. CDR3 sequence (DNA): TGCAGCGTACCGGGAGTACAAGAGACCCAGTACTTC. The encoded protein is CSVPGVQETQYF.

This clonotype appeared many times. J is TRBJ2-1 and V is TRBV5-6; TRBD2 might be the D (6 bases). This CDR3 is 12 amino acids long. V lost 7 bases and J 9 bases, leaving 14 bases between the germline ends. Germline CDR1 and CDR2: SGHDT and YYEEEE. The CDR3 reads CASRLGPSEQFF. CDR3 DNA: TGTGCCAGCCGACTAGGACCCAGTGAGCAGTTCTTC.

In its sample, this clonotype was seen many times. The chain recombines TRBV9 with TRBJ2-2; D remains ambiguous. Between the trimmed V and J ends, which lost 3 bases and 3 bases, there was a span of 3 bases. This CDR3 has 12 amino acids. Per the germline V gene, CDR1 is SGDLS and CDR2 is YYNGEE. The CDR3 sequence is CASSAHTGELFF. DNA of the CDR3: TGTGCCAGCAGCGCACACACCGGGGAGCTGTTTTTT. The full variable domain, with the rest looked up from reference TRBV9 and TRBJ2-2, is DSGVTQTPKHLITATGQRVTLRCSPRSGDLSVYWYQQSLDQGLQFLIQYYNGEERAKGNILERFSAQQFPDLHSELNLSSLELGDSALYFCASSAHTGELFFGEGSRLTVL.

The V gene is TRBV29-1, the J gene TRBJ2-3; D remains ambiguous. The V gene lost 3 bases and the J gene lost 2 bases, with 6 bases spanning the gap. This CDR3 has 12 amino acids. Germline CDR1 is SQVTM and CDR2 is ANQGSEA. This CDR3 is CSVDDNTDTQYF. The CDR3 DNA sequence: TGCAGCGTTGACGACAACACAGATACGCAGTATTTT.

This clonotype showed up many times. The chain joins TRBV13 to TRBJ2-6, with D possibly matching TRBD1 (5 bases). The V gene's germline CDR1 is PRHDT and CDR2 FYEKMQ (reference sequence). The V gene lost 6 bases and the J gene lost 2 bases, with 11 bases spanning the gap. The CDR3 has 15 amino acids. The chain's CDR3 is CASRPGQAGANVLTF. CDR3 in DNA: TGTGCCAGCAGACCTGGACAAGCTGGGGCCAACGTCCTGACTTTC.